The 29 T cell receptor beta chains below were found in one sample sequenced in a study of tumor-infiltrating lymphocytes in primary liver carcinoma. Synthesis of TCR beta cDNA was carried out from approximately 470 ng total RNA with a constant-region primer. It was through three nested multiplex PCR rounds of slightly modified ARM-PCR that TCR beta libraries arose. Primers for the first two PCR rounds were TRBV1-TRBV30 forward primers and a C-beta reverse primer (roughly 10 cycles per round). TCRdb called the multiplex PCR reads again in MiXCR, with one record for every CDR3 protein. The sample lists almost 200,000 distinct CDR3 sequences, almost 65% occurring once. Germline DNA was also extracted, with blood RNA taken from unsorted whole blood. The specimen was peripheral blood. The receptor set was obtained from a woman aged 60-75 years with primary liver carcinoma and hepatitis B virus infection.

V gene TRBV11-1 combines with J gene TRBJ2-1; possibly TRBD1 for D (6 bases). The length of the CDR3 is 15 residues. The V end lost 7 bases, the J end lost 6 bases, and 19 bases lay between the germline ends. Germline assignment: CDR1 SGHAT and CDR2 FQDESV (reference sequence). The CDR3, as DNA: TGTGCCAGCAACCGTAGACAGGCAACGATCAATGAGCAGTTCTTC. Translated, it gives CASNRRQATINEQFF. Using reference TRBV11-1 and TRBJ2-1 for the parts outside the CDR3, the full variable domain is EAEVAQSPRYKITEKSQAVAFWCDPISGHATLYWYRQILGQGPELLVQFQDESVVDDSQLPKDRFSAERLKGVDSTLKIQPAELGDSAMYLCASNRRQATINEQFFGPGTRLTVL.

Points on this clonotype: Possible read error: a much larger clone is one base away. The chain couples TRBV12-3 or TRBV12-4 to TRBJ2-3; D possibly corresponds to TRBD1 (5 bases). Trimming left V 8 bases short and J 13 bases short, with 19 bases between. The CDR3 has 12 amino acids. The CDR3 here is CASAFTIGDEYF. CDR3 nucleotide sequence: TGTGCCAGCGCTTTTACCATAGGGGATGAGTATTTT.

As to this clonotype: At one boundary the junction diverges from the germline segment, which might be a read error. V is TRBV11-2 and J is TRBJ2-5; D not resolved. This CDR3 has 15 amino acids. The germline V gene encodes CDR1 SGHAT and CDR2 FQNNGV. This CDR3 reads CANSFGLAVLGAQYF. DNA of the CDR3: TGTGCCAACAGCTTCGGGCTGGCAGTGCTTGGGGCCCAGTACTTC.

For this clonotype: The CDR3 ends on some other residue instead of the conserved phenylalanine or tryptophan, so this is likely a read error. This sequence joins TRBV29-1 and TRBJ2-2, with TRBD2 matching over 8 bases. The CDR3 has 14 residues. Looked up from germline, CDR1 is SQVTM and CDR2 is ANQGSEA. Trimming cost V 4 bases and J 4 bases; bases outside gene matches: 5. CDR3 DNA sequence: TGCAGCGTTGGACGGGGGGGTGGCACCGGGGAGCTGTTTTAT. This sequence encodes CSVGRGGGTGELFY.

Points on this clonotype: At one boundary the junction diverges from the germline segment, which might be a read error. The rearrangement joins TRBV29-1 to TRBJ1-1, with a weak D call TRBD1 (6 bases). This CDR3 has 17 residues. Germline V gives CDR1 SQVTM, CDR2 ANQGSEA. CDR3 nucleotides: TGCGGCGCTCAGCAACAGGGCACGTGGTGGGGAAACACTGAAGCTCTCTTT. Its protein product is CGAQQQGTWWGNTEALF. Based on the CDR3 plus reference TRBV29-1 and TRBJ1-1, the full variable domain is SAVISQKPSRDICQRGTSLTIQCQVDSQVTMMFWYRQQPGQSLTLIATANQGSEATYESGFVIDKFPISRPNLTFSTLTVSNMSPEDSSIYLCGAQQQGTWWGNTEALFGQGTRLTVV.

The CDR3 DNA sequence: TGTGCCTGGACCCACTTGACCAAAGCTTTCTTT. It specifies CAWTHLTKAFF. V gene TRBV30 combines with J gene TRBJ1-1, with D hard to call. This CDR3 contains 11 residues. Germline CDR1 reads GTSNPN; CDR2 reads SVGIG (reference sequence). Trimming took off 4 bases at V and 9 bases at J, with 12 bases between the two ends. Using reference TRBV30 and TRBJ1-1 for the parts outside the CDR3, the full variable domain is SQTIHQWPATLVQPVGSPLSLECTVEGTSNPNLYWYRQAAGRGLQLLFYSVGIGQISSEVPQNLSASRPQDRQFILSSKKLLLSDSGFYLCAWTHLTKAFFGQGTRLTVV.

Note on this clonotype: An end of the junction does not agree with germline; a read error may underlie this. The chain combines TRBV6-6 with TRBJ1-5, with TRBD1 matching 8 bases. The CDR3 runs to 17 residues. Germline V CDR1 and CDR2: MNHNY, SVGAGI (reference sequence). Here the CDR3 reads CASCYRGSAGSNQPQHF. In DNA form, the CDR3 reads TGTGCCAGCTGTTACAGGGGGAGTGCTGGAAGCAATCAGCCCCAGCATTTT.

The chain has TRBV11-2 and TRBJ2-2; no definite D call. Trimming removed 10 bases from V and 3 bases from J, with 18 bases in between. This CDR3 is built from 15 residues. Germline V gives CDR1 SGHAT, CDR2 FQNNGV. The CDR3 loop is CANSLRVAHTGELFF. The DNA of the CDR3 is TGTGCCAACAGTTTACGCGTGGCTCACACCGGGGAGCTGTTTTTT.

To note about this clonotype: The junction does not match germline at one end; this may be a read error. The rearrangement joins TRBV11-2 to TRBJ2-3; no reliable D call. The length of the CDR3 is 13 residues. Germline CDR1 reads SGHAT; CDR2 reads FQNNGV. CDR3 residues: CTSSLELPDTQYF. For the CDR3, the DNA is TGTACCAGTAGCTTAGAGCTCCCAGATACGCAGTATTTT.

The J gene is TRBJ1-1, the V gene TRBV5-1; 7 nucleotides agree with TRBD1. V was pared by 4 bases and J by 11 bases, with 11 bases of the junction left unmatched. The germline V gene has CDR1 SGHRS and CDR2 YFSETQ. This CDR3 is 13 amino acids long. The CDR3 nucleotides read TGCGCCAGCAGCCGGACCCCAGGGGGTGAGGCTTTCTTT. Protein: CASSRTPGGEAFF.

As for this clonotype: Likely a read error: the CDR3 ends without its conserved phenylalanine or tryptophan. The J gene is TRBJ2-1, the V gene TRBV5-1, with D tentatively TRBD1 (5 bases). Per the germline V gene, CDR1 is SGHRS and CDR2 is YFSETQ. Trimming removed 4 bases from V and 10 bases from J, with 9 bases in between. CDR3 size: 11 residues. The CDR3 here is CASSRGVEQFL. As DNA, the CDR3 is TGCGCCAGCAGCAGGGGCGTGGAGCAGTTCTTA.

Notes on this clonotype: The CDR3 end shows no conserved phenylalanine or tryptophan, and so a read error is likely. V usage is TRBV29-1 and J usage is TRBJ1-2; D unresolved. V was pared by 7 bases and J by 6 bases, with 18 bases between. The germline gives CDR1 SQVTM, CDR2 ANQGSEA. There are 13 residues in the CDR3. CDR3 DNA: TGCAGCGCGGACCCAACAGCCAACCATGGCTACACCTTA. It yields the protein CSADPTANHGYTL.

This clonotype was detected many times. The chain's CDR3 is CSALTSEGRGTEAFF. The CDR3, as DNA: TGCAGCGCTCTCACCTCCGAGGGGCGCGGCACTGAAGCTTTCTTT. The rearrangement links TRBV29-1 to TRBJ1-1, with D possibly TRBD1 on 5 matching bases. Germline V gene sequence: CDR1 SQVTM, CDR2 ANQGSEA. This CDR3 contains 15 residues. The ends were cut back, 7 bases at V and 4 bases at J, with 22 bases in the middle.

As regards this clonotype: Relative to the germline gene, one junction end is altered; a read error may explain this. CDR3 region: CASNGGRRTHNEQLF. The CDR3 bases are TGCGCCAGCAATGGGGGGAGGAGGACACACAATGAGCAGCTATTC. The gene calls are TRBV10-2 and TRBJ2-1; D may be TRBD2 (6 bases). Per the germline V gene, CDR1 is WSHSY and CDR2 is SAAADI. The CDR3 has 15 residues.

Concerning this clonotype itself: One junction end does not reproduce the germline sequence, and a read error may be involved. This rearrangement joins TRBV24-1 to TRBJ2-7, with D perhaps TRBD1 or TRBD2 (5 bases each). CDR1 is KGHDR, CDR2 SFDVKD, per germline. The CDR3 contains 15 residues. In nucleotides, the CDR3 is TGTGCCACCAGTGAATCTGGGACGCCGACCTACGAGCAATACTTC. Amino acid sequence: CATSESGTPTYEQYF.

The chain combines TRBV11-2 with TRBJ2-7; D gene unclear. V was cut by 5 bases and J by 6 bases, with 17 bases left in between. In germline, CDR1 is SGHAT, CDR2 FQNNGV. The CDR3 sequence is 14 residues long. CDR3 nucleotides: TGTGCCAGCAGCCCAGATTTCCGTCTTAGCGAGCAGTACTTC. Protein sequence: CASSPDFRLSEQYF.

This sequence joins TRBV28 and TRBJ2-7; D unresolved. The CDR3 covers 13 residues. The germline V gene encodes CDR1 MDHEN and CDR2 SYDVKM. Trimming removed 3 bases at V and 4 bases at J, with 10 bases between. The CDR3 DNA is TGTGCCAGCAGTTTCGGGTCGAGATACGAGCAGTACTTC. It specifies CASSFGSRYEQYF.

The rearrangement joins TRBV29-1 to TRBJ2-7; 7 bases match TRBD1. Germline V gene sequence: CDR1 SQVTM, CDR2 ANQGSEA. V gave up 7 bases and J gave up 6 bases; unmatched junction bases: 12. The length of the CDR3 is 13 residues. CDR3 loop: CSAWARGRFEQYF. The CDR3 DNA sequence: TGCAGCGCCTGGGCGAGGGGGCGCTTCGAGCAGTACTTC.

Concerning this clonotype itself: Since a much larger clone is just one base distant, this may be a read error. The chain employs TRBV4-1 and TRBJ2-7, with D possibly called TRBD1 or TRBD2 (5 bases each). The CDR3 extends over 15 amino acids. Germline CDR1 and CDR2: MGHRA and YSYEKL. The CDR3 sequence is CAGSQPGRRLYEQYF. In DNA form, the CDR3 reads TGCGCCGGCAGCCAACCGGGACGGAGGTTGTACGAGCAGTACTTC.

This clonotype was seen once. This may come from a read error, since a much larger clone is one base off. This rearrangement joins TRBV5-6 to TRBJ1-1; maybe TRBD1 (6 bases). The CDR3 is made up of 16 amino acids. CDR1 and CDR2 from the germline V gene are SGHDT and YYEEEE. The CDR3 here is CVSSLWPGRQDTEAFF. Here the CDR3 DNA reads TGTGTCAGCAGCTTGTGGCCAGGGAGACAGGACACTGAAGCTTTCTTT.

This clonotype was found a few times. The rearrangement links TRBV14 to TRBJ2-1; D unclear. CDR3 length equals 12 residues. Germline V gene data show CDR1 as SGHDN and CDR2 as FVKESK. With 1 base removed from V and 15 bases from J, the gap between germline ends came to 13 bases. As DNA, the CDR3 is TGTGCCAGCAGCCAAGGTCAAAGGATTTCGTTCTTC. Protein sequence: CASSQGQRISFF. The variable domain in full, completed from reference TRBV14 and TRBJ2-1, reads EAGVTQFPSHSVIEKGQTVTLRCDPISGHDNLYWYRRVMGKEIKFLLHFVKESKQDESGMPNNRFLAERTGGTYSTLKVQPAELEDSGVYFCASSQGQRISFFGPGTRLTVL.

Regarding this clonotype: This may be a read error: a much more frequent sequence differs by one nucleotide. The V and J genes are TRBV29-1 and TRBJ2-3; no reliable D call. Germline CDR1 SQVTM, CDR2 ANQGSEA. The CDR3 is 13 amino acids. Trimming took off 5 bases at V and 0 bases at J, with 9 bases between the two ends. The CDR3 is CSVQVGSTDTQYF. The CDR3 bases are TGCAGCGTTCAGGTGGGTAGCACAGATACGCAGTATTTT.

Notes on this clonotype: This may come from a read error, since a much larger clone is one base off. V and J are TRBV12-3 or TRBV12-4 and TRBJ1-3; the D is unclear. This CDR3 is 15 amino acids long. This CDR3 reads CVSSLALVLTNTIYF. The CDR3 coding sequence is TGTGTCAGCAGTTTAGCGCTCGTCCTCACTAACACCATATATTTT.

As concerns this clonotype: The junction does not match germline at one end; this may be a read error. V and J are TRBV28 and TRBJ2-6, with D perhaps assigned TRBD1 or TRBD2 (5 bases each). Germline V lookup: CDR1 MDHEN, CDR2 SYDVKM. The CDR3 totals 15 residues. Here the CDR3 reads CASGAGTVLSGPMIF. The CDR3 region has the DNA TGTGCCAGCGGCGCCGGGACGGTTCTTTCCGGGCCCATGATCTTC.

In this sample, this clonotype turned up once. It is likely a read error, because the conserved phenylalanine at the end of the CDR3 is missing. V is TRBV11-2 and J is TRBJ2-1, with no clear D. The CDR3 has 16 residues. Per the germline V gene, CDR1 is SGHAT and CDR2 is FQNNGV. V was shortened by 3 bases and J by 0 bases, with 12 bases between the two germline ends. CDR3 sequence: CASSFGPWSSYNEQFL. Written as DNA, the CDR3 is TGTGCCAGCAGCTTCGGACCATGGAGCTCCTACAATGAGCAGTTCCTC.

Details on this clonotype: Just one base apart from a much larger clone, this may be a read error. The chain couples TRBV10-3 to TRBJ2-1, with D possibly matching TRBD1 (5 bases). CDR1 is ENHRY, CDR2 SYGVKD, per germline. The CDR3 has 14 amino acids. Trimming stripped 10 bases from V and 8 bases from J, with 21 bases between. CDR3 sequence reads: CATRDVRVVDEQFF. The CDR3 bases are TGTGCCACCAGGGATGTACGTGTCGTCGATGAGCAGTTCTTC.

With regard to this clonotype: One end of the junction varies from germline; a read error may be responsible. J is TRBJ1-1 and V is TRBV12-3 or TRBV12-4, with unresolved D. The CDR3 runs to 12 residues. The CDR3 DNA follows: TGTGCAAGCAGCTACGCGAACACTGGAGCTTTCTTT. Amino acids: CASSYANTGAFF.

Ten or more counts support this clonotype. DNA for the CDR3: TGTGCCTGGAGCGATTCACTAGGGCCGCAGTATTTT. Translating it yields CAWSDSLGPQYF. This chain uses TRBV30 with TRBJ2-3; the D gene is possibly TRBD2 (5 bases). V was clipped by 3 bases and J by 10 bases, with 14 bases between them. Germline CDR1 GTSNPN, CDR2 SVGIG (reference sequence). The CDR3 covers 12 residues. The complete variable domain, with remaining parts taken from reference TRBV30 and TRBJ2-3, reads SQTIHQWPATLVQPVGSPLSLECTVEGTSNPNLYWYRQAAGRGLQLLFYSVGIGQISSEVPQNLSASRPQDRQFILSSKKLLLSDSGFYLCAWSDSLGPQYFGPGTRLTVL.

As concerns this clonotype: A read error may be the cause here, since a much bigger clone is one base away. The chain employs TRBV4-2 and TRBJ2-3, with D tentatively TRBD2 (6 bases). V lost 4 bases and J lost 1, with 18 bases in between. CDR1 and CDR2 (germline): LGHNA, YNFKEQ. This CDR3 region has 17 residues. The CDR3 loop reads CASSRLAWEPGTDTQYF. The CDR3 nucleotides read TGTGCCAGCAGCCGTCTAGCGTGGGAGCCTGGCACAGATACGCAGTATTTT.